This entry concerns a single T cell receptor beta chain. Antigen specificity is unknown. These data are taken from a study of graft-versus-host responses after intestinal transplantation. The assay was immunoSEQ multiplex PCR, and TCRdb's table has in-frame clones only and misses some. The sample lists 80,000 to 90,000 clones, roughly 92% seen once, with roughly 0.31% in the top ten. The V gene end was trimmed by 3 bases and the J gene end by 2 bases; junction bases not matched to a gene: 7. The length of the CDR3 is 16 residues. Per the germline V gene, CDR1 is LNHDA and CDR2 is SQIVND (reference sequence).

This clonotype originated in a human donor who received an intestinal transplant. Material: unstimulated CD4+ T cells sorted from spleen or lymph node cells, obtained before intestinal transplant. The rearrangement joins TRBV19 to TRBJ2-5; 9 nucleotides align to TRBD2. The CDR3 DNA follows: TGTGCCAGTAGTATTTACCTAGCGGGGACGCAAGAGACCCAGTACTTC. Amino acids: CASSIYLAGTQETQYF. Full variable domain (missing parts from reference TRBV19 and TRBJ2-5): DGGITQSPKYLFRKEGQNVTLSCEQNLNHDAMYWYRQDPGQGLRLIYYSQIVNDFQKGDIAEGYSVSREKKESFPLTVTSAQKNPTAFYLCASSIYLAGTQETQYFGPGTRLLVL.